The next 5 T cell receptor beta chains were all read from a single sample in a study of cytomegalovirus exposure and HLA in healthy donors. The assay was immunoSEQ multiplex PCR, and TCRdb's table has in-frame clones only and misses some. The table includes more than 90,000 clones, around 88% detected once. The sequenced sample consisted of PBMCs. The receptors originated from a man younger than 35 in good health and CMV-seronegative.

This clone was detected a few times. The chain carries TRBV12-5 and TRBJ2-7; no clear D gene. This CDR3 is 14 amino acids long. Germline CDR1 LGHNT, CDR2 FRNRAP. V gave up 10 bases and J gave up 3 bases, with 19 bases separating them. The CDR3 here is CATEIEVAYYEQYF. The DNA of the CDR3 is TGTGCTACCGAAATAGAGGTTGCTTACTACGAGCAGTACTTC.

The chain employs TRBV28 and TRBJ1-2, with 7 bases that match TRBD1. The CDR3 runs to 12 residues. The germline gives CDR1 MDHEN, CDR2 SYDVKM. V was clipped by 8 bases and J by 2 bases; unmatched bases: 2. This chain's CDR3 is CASYRGNYGYTF. In DNA form, the CDR3 reads TGTGCCAGCTACAGGGGAAACTATGGCTACACCTTC.

This sequence joins TRBV28 and TRBJ1-1, with a possible D match to TRBD1 (5 bases). Germline V CDR1 and CDR2: MDHEN, SYDVKM. The CDR3 loop spans 16 amino acids. V lost 2 bases to trimming and J lost 1 base, with 14 bases between them. CDR3 residues: CASSLLGWGGNTEAFF. Here the CDR3 DNA reads TGTGCCAGCAGTTTACTCGGTTGGGGCGGGAACACTGAAGCTTTCTTT.

The gene calls are TRBV27 and TRBJ2-7; 7 positions match TRBD1. CDR1 MNHEY and CDR2 SMNVEV come from the germline V gene (reference sequence). This CDR3 region has 16 residues. The V segment lost 6 bases and the J segment 1 base; nucleotides outside the gene matches: 12. The CDR3 sequence: CASRGYRGRNSYEQYF. The CDR3 DNA is TGTGCCAGCAGAGGATACAGGGGTAGGAATTCCTACGAGCAGTACTTC.

This clone was found a few times. The rearrangement joins TRBV5-1 to TRBJ2-7; possibly TRBD1 for D (5 bases). V lost 4 bases, J lost 0 bases, and 20 bases lay in between. The CDR3 spans 17 residues. The germline V gene has CDR1 SGHRS and CDR2 YFSETQ. The DNA for the CDR3 is TGCGCCAGCAGCACTCCCCGGCGGCAGGGTCACTCCTACGAGCAGTACTTC. This sequence encodes CASSTPRRQGHSYEQYF.